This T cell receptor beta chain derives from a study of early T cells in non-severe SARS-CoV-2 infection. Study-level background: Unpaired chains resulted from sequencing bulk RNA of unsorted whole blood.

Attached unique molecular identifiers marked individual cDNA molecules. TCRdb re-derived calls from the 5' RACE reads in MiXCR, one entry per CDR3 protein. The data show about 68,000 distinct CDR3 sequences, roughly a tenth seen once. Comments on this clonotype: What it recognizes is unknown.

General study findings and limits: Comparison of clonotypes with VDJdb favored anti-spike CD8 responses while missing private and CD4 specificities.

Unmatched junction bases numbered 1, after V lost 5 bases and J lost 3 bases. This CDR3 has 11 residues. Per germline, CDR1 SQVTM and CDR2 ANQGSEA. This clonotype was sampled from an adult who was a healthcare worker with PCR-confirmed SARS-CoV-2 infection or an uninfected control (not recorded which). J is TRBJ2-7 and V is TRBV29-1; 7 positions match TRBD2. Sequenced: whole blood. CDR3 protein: CSVWEGYEQYF. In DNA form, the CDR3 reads TGCAGCGTTTGGGAGGGCTACGAGCAGTACTTC.